What follows is one T cell receptor (beta chain) and its context. These data come from a study of cytomegalovirus exposure and HLA in healthy donors. TCRdb's table, derived via immunoSEQ multiplex PCR, lists solely in-frame clones and lacks some. The table lists some 40,000 clones, 85% to 95% of them singletons. The sequenced sample consisted of PBMCs. The TCR originated in a young man in good health and CMV-seronegative.

The CDR3 loop reads CASSLGLAGGDNEQFF. The DNA for the CDR3 is TGTGCCAGCAGCTTAGGGCTAGCGGGGGGAGACAATGAGCAGTTCTTC. The chain employs TRBV13 and TRBJ2-1, with 11 bases identical to TRBD2. Trimming removed 0 bases from V and 5 bases from J; junction bases left unmatched: 3. This CDR3 contains 16 residues. Germline CDR1 PRHDT, CDR2 FYEKMQ (reference sequence).